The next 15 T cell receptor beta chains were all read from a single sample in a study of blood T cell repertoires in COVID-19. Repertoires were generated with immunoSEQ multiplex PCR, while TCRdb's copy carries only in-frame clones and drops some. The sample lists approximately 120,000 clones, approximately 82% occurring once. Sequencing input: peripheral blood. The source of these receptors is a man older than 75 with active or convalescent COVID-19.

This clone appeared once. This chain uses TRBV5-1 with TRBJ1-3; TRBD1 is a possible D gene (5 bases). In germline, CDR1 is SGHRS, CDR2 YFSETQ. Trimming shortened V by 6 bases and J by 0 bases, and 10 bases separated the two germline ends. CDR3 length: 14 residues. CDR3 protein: CASTLGGSGNTIYF. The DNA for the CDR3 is TGCGCCAGCACGTTGGGGGGCTCTGGAAACACCATATATTTT.

The CDR3 bases are TGCGCCAGCGGAGTTGCAACTAATGAAAAACTGTTTTTT. It encodes CASGVATNEKLFF. The chain is built from TRBV5-1 and TRBJ1-4; no clear D gene. The CDR3 runs to 13 residues. CDR1 SGHRS and CDR2 YFSETQ come from the germline V gene. V was clipped by 7 bases and J by 0 bases, with 7 bases between them.

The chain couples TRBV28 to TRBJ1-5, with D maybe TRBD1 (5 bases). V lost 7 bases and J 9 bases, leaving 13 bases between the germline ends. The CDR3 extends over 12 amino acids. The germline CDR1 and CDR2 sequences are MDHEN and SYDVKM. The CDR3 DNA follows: TGTGCCAGCACCGAAGGGGCACTGCCCCAGCATTTT. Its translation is CASTEGALPQHF.

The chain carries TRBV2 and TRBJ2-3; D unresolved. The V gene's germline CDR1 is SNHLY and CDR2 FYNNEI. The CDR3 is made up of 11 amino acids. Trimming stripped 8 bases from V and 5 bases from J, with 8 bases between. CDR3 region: CASGPVDTQYF. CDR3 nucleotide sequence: TGTGCCAGCGGCCCCGTAGATACGCAGTATTTT.

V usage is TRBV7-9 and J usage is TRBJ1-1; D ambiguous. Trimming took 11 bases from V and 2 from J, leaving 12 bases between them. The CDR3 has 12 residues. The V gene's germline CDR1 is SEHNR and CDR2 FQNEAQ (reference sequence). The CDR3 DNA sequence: TGTGCCGGAGGGCGGGGAAACACTGAAGCTTTCTTT. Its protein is CAGGRGNTEAFF.

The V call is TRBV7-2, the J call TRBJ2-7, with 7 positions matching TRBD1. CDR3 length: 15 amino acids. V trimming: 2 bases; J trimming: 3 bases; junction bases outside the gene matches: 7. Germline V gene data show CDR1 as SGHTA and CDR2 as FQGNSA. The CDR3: CASSLSHGQVYEQYF. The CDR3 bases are TGTGCCAGCAGCTTAAGCCACGGACAGGTCTACGAGCAGTACTTC.

The CDR3 DNA sequence: TGTGCCGTAGCACGAAGACAGGGGGCCCAGCCCCAGCATTTT. Its translation: CAVARRQGAQPQHF. The chain is built from TRBV28 and TRBJ1-5, with TRBD1 matching over 10 bases. V lost 11 bases to trimming and J lost 7 bases; unmatched junction nucleotides: 11. There are 14 residues in the CDR3. Germline V gives CDR1 MDHEN, CDR2 SYDVKM.

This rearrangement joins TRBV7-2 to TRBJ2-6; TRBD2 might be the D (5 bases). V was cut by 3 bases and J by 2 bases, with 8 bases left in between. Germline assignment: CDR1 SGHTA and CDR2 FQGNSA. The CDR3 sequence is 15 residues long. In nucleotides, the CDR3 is TGTGCCAGCAGCTTCGGGATTGCTGGGGCCAACGTCCTGACTTTC. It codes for CASSFGIAGANVLTF.

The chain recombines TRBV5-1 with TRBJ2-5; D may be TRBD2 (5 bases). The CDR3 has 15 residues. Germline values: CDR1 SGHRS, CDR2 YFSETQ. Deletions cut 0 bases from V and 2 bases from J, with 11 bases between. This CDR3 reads CASSLAAGVQETQYF. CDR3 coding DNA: TGCGCCAGCAGCTTGGCCGCCGGGGTACAAGAGACCCAGTACTTC.

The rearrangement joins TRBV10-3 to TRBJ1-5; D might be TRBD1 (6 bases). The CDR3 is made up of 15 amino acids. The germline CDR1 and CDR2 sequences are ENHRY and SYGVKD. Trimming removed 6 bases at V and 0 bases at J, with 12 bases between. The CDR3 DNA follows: TGTGCCATCAGCGAAACAGGGATTAGCAATCAGCCCCAGCATTTT. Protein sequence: CAISETGISNQPQHF.

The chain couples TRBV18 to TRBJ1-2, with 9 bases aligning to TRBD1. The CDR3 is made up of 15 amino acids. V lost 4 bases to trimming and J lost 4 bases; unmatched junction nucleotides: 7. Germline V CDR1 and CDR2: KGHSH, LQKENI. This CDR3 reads CASSLPGQGIYGYTF. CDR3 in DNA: TGTGCCAGCTCACTCCCGGGACAGGGCATCTATGGCTACACCTTC.

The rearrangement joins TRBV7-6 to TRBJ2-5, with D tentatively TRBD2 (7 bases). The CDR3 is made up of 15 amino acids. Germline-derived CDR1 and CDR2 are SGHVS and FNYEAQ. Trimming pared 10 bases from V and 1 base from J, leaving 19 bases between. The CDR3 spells CATTEGGGTQETQYF. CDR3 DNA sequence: TGTGCCACCACCGAGGGGGGAGGGACCCAAGAGACCCAGTACTTC.

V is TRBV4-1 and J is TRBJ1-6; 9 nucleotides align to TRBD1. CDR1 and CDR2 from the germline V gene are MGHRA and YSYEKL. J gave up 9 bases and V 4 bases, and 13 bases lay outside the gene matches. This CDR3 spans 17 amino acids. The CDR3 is CASSREMMGQGRSPLHF. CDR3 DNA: TGCGCCAGCAGCCGAGAGATGATGGGACAGGGACGTTCACCCCTCCACTTT.

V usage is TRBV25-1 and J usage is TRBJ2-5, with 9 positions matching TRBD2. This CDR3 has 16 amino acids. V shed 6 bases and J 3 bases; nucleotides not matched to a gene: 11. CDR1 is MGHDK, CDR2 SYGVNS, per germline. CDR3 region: CASSLTGSGGKETQYF. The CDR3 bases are TGTGCCAGCAGCCTAACGGGTAGCGGGGGAAAAGAGACCCAGTACTTC.

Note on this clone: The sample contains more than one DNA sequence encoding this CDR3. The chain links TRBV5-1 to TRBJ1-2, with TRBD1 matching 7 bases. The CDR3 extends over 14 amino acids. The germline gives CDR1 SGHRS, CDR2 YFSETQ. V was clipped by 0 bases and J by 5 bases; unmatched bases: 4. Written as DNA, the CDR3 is TGCGCCAGCAGCTTGGGACAGGGCGGGTATGGCTACACCTTC. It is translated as CASSLGQGGYGYTF. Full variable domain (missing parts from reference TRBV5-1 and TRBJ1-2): KAGVTQTPRYLIKTRGQQVTLSCSPISGHRSVSWYQQTPGQGLQFLFEYFSETQRNKGNFPGRFSGRQFSNSRSEMNVSTLELGDSALYLCASSLGQGGYGYTFGSGTRLTVV.